The present entry profiles one T cell receptor (beta chain) with its context. This clone was seen a few times. The specificity of this receptor is unknown. No base quality information exists; no much larger clone differs at one position. This sample was taken from a study of CD8+ T cells in alopecia areata (dated by TCRdb to between 2018 and 2020). Background for the entire study: The treated patients took part in an open-label pilot trial in which moderate-to-severe alopecia areata was treated with oral tofacitinib at 5 to 10 mg twice daily. Tofacitinib was given for 6 to 18 months, followed by 6 months of follow-up off drug to assess delayed response and recurrence. The study used high-throughput TCRbeta sequencing to examine T cell clonal expansion in alopecia areata, in both the C3H/HeJ mouse model and human patients. Scalp tissue and sorted CD4+ and CD8+ peripheral blood T cells from patchy and totalis/universalis alopecia areata patients and from healthy controls were covered by human TCRbeta sequencing. Biopsies were taken from tofacitinib-treated patients at baseline and at 4 and 24 weeks of treatment, and a later scalp biopsy was taken in several of the tofacitinib-treated patients. Scalp clonality was compared among normal scalp (n=4), patchy alopecia areata scalp (n=8), and alopecia totalis/universalis scalp (n=8). RNA was extracted with the PAXgene miRNA kit for fixed scalp, the miRNeasy kit for PBMCs, and the RNeasy kit for mouse skin. TCRbeta CDR3 regions were amplified by immunoSEQ multiplex PCR using 35 Vbeta forward and 13 Jbeta reverse primers.

Taken from cysteine to phenylalanine, the CDR3 has 14 residues. Only the CDR3 portion is preserved as DNA: 42 bases, with reading frame beginning at the first base. The V end gives up 9 bases and the J end 3 bases, leaving 2 bases in the junction not matched to a gene. Looking up the germline V gene yields CDR1 MDHEN and CDR2 SYDVKM. Library prep was done by the immunoSEQ multiplex PCR assay. To provide template for TCR sequencing, every sample had RNA extracted and reverse transcribed into cDNA. First-strand cDNA was synthesized with SuperScript III using a 2:1 mix of oligo-dT and random hexamers. Amplification bias was assessed with a synthetic immune receptor repertoire, and residual bias was removed computationally. The authors' pipeline ran thus. Raw reads were preprocessed to remove errors, and CDR3 was defined by IMGT conventions from the conserved cysteine to phenylalanine. Clonality was calculated as 1 minus Shannon entropy normalized by log2 of the number of productive unique TCRs. Whether each scalp clone was CD4 or CD8 was inferred by checking scalp TCRbeta sequences against the CD4 and CD8 repertoires from sorted blood. Not all clones reach the TCRdb copy of this immuneACCESS table, which keeps in-frame sequences only. Checked studies attribute under half of the gap to unresolved V genes and leave the rest unexplained. D and trimming come from the DNA, and the V and J calls and clone size come from that table. In all, the sample holds about 120,000 clones, and 35% to 45% of those were seen once. The ten largest clonotypes hold 3% to 3.5% of the sample.

From alopecia areata patients, peripheral blood was collected along with lesional scalp punch biopsies. PBMCs were isolated by density centrifugation and stained for CD3, CD4 and CD8, and CD4+ and CD8+ T cells were sorted on a FACSAria. Overall study results and their limits: Shared TCR sequences between patients were less evident than in mice, which may be partly attributable to HLA diversity in the patient population. Scalp TCR repertoire analysis is complicated because resident alphabeta T cells in normal human skin are also sequenced, whereas mouse skin is dominated by gammadelta T cells. Higher clonality and more expanded CD8+ clones were observed in lesional scalp than in normal scalp, particularly in alopecia totalis/universalis, a finding suggestive of antigenic drive.

Recombination linked TRBV28 to TRBJ2-3; the central 14 bases match TRBD2. Sequenced material: CD4+ T cells sorted from blood. The receptor's source is a human donor with alopecia areata. For the CDR3, the sequence is CASGTSGSTDTQYF. In nucleotide form, the sequence is TGTGCCAGTGGGACTAGCGGGAGTACAGATACGCAGTATTTT.